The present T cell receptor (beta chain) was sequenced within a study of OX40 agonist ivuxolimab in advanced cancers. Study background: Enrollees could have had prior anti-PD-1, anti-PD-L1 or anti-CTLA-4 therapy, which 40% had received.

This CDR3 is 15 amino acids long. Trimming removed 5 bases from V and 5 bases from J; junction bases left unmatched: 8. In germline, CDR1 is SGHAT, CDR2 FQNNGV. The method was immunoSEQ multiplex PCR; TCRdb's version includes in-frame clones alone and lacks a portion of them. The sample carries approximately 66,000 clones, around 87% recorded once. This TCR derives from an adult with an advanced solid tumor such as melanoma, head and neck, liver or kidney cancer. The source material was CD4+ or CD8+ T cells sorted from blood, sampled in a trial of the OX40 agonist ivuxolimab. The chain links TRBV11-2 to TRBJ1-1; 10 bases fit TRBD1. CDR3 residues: CASSHFRDRGTEAFF. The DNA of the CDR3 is TGTGCCAGCAGCCACTTTCGGGACAGGGGTACTGAAGCTTTCTTT.